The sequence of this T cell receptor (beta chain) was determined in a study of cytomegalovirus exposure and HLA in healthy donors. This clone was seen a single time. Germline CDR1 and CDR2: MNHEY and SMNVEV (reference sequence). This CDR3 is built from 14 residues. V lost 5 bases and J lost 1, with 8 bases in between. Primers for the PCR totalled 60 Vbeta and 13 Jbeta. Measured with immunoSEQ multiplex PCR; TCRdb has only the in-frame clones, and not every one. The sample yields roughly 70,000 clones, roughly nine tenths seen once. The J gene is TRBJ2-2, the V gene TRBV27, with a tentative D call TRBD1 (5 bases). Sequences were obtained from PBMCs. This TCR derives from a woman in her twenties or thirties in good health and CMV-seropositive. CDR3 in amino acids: CASSRGQNTGELFF. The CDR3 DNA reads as TGTGCCAGCAGTCGCGGACAGAACACCGGGGAGCTGTTTTTT.